By sample fraction, the clone carrying this T cell receptor beta chain is medium-sized. Antigen specificity is unknown. TCR libraries were prepared from approximately 15 ng of total RNA with the QIAseq Immune Repertoire TCR panel. MiXCR, applied by TCRdb to the reads, yields one record per CDR3 protein. The sample contains about 1,200 distinct CDR3 sequences, about 6.2% of which appear only once. This specimen comes from a study of circulating CD8 cells and anti-PD-1 response in melanoma. From live CD3+CD8+TCRalphabeta+ cells, four PD-1 and/or TIGIT subsets were sorted. Notes on the study in general: Published repertoire comparisons used only baseline and M1 samples from a small cohort with few responders.

With V trimmed by 7 bases and J by 3 bases, 3 bases remained unmatched. This CDR3 is built from 15 residues. The sequences come from CD8+ T cells from PBMCs, collected at baseline or after one month of anti-PD-1 therapy (not recorded which). This chain joins TRBV12-3 or TRBV12-4 and TRBJ2-3; TRBD2 matches 14 bases. This TCR was recovered from a human donor with melanoma. The CDR3 sequence: CASTGTSGGTDTQYF. CDR3 DNA sequence: TGTGCCAGCACCGGGACTAGCGGGGGAACAGATACGCAGTATTTT.